Below, 31 T cell receptor beta chains from the same sample are listed, as sequenced in a study of persistence of HIV-infected CD4 T cells. The immunoSEQ assay was version 4, run in survey mode. Generated by immunoSEQ multiplex PCR, the TCRdb table keeps only in-frame clones and is missing some. This sample has tens of thousands of clones, with around 82% found just once. Overlapping HIV-1 Gag 15-mer peptides at 0.8 to 1 ug per peptide per mL were used. CD40L/CD69 double-negative CD45RO-high memory CD4+ T cells were collected. What these receptors recognize is not known. Sequencing was performed on CD4+ T cells sorted from PBMCs after 18-hour stimulation, taken from a patient who received antiretroviral therapy. All receptors come from an adult man with HIV who was CMV-seropositive.

The rearrangement links TRBV29-1 to TRBJ1-1; D not certain. The CDR3 runs to 13 residues. In germline, CDR1 is SQVTM, CDR2 ANQGSEA. The ends were cut back, 6 bases at V and 1 base at J, with 12 bases in the middle. The CDR3 bases are TGCAGCGTAACCGGGAACGGGAACACTGAAGCTTTCTTT. Its translation is CSVTGNGNTEAFF.

The chain's CDR3 is CASSRDRGNQPQHF. CDR3 nucleotides: TGTGCCAGCAGTCGGGACAGGGGAAATCAGCCCCAGCATTTT. The genes are TRBV2 and TRBJ1-5, with TRBD1 matching 10 bases. Germline V gene sequence: CDR1 SNHLY, CDR2 FYNNEI. V trimming: 5 bases; J trimming: 4 bases; junction bases outside the gene matches: 2. The CDR3 runs 14 residues.

This chain connects TRBV6-5 to TRBJ1-6; maybe TRBD1 (6 bases). CDR3 length: 13 amino acids. V dropped 7 bases and J dropped 7 bases, with 11 bases sitting between them. Per germline, CDR1 MNHEY and CDR2 SVGAGI. The chain's CDR3 is CASTTGSNSPLHF. In DNA form, the CDR3 reads TGTGCCAGCACCACAGGGTCAAATTCACCCCTCCACTTT.

The V and J genes are TRBV10-3 and TRBJ2-7; weak D call: TRBD1 (6 bases). CDR1 is ENHRY and CDR2 is SYGVKD in the germline V gene. CDR3 length: 13 residues. Trimming took off 10 bases at V and 1 base at J, with 14 bases between the two ends. CDR3 amino acids: CATLPGVSYEQYF. The CDR3 DNA is TGTGCCACCCTACCAGGGGTATCCTACGAGCAGTACTTC.

This clone was recorded only once. The chain carries TRBV10-3 and TRBJ2-1, with 8 bases aligning to TRBD2. CDR3 length: 14 amino acids. Germline V gene sequence: CDR1 ENHRY, CDR2 SYGVKD. Losses at the gene ends were 6 bases for V and 1 base for J; bases not matched to a gene: 2. The CDR3 sequence: CAIRSGSSYNEQFF. CDR3 sequence (DNA): TGTGCCATCAGGAGCGGGAGTTCCTACAATGAGCAGTTCTTC.

This clone was detected once. CDR3: CASSLARETQYF. CDR3 bases: TGCGCCAGCAGCTTGGCTCGGGAGACCCAGTACTTC. This chain connects TRBV5-1 to TRBJ2-5; D is uncertain. CDR1 is SGHRS and CDR2 is YFSETQ in the germline V gene. The CDR3 spans 12 residues. With 0 bases removed from V and 5 bases from J, the gap between germline ends came to 5 bases.

The rearrangement links TRBV5-1 to TRBJ2-2; D gene unclear. Trimming removed 0 bases at V and 1 base at J, with 4 bases between. The CDR3 length is 14 residues. Germline V lookup: CDR1 SGHRS, CDR2 YFSETQ. CDR3 sequence: CASSLVGNTGELFF. The CDR3 nucleotides read TGCGCCAGCAGCTTGGTGGGGAACACCGGGGAGCTGTTTTTT.

As concerns this clone: Sequence at one end of the junction differs from germline and may be a read error. V is TRBV3-1 (or the pseudogene TRBV3-2) and J is TRBJ2-7; 11 nucleotides line up with TRBD2. Germline lookup yields CDR1 LGHDT and CDR2 YNNKEL (reference sequence). The CDR3 spans 14 residues. The CDR3 loop is CASSHRLAGTASDF. CDR3 in DNA: TGTGCCAGCAGTCACCGACTAGCGGGGACCGCCTCGGACTTC.

This chain uses TRBV7-2 with TRBJ1-3; maybe TRBD1 (5 bases). Per germline, CDR1 SGHTA and CDR2 FQGNSA. The CDR3 extends over 13 amino acids. V was cut by 10 bases and J by 0 bases, with 10 bases left in between. The CDR3 here is CATSQGSGNTIYF. CDR3 sequence (DNA): TGTGCCACCTCCCAGGGCTCTGGAAACACCATATATTTT.

J is TRBJ1-1 and V is TRBV7-2; no reliable D call. Germline CDR1 is SGHTA and CDR2 is FQGNSA. Trimming shortened V by 0 bases and J by 1 base, and 12 bases separated the two germline ends. There are 16 residues in the CDR3. The CDR3 loop is CASSLALRQPNTEAFF. The CDR3 DNA reads TGTGCCAGCAGCTTAGCGCTACGGCAGCCGAACACTGAAGCTTTCTTT.

This chain joins TRBV10-3 and TRBJ1-4; D possibly corresponds to TRBD1 (6 bases). CDR3 length: 14 amino acids. Germline V gene sequence: CDR1 ENHRY, CDR2 SYGVKD. V was clipped by 6 bases and J by 8 bases, with 16 bases between them. CDR3 DNA: TGTGCCATCAGCCTCGGGGGCGCAAGGGAAAAACTGTTTTTT. Translation: CAISLGGAREKLFF.

This sequence joins TRBV10-2 and TRBJ1-6; the D is unclear. Germline V lookup: CDR1 WSHSY, CDR2 SAAADI. The CDR3 runs 13 residues. Trimming removed 9 bases from V and 7 bases from J, with 13 bases in between. The CDR3 loop is CASLLYQNSPLHF. The CDR3 DNA follows: TGCGCCAGTCTCCTCTACCAGAATTCACCCCTCCACTTT.

The V gene is TRBV5-1, the J gene TRBJ2-1, with 7 bases aligning to TRBD1. With 3 bases clipped from V and 10 bases from J, the junction kept 7 bases outside the gene matches. This CDR3 is 13 amino acids long. CDR1 and CDR2 (germline): SGHRS, YFSETQ. The DNA for the CDR3 is TGCGCCAGCAGCTGGAACAGGGGTAGGGAGCAGTTCTTC. It yields the protein CASSWNRGREQFF.

The chain couples TRBV27 to TRBJ2-3; TRBD2 aligns across 9 bases. V lost 4 bases, J lost 6 bases, and 11 bases stayed unmatched. The CDR3 totals 16 residues. Germline V CDR1 and CDR2: MNHEY, SMNVEV (reference sequence). The CDR3 protein is CASSYGLASFGDTQYF. CDR3 bases: TGTGCCAGCAGTTACGGACTAGCGTCCTTTGGGGATACGCAGTATTTT.

In its sample, this clone was seen a few times. This chain joins TRBV27 and TRBJ2-5, with TRBD1 as a possible D gene (6 bases). Trimming took off 4 bases at V and 4 bases at J, with 22 bases between the two ends. CDR1 and CDR2 (germline): MNHEY, SMNVEV (reference sequence). This CDR3 has 17 amino acids. The CDR3 DNA follows: TGTGCCAGCAGTTCGGACAGCCTTAAGAGGGGATTAGAGACCCAGTACTTC. This encodes CASSSDSLKRGLETQYF.

The chain recombines TRBV7-9 with TRBJ1-4; no clear D gene. The V gene's germline CDR1 is SEHNR and CDR2 FQNEAQ (reference sequence). The germline V and J ends were trimmed by 5 bases and 1 base, with 11 bases remaining between them. CDR3 length: 15 residues. The CDR3 region is CASSGNWETNEKLFF. CDR3 DNA: TGTGCCAGCAGCGGGAATTGGGAAACTAATGAAAAACTGTTTTTT.

This sequence joins TRBV27 and TRBJ1-6; the D gene is possibly TRBD1 (5 bases). The V gene lost 0 bases and the J gene lost 0 bases, with 12 bases spanning the gap. This CDR3 is built from 18 residues. In germline, CDR1 is MNHEY, CDR2 SMNVEV (reference sequence). Here the CDR3 DNA reads TGTGCCAGCAGTTTATCAGGGACGCTTAGCTCCTATAATTCACCCCTCCACTTT. It yields the protein CASSLSGTLSSYNSPLHF.

The rearrangement joins TRBV5-1 to TRBJ1-3; D uncertain. Trimming cost V 2 bases and J 6 bases, with 9 bases left between them. There are 13 residues in the CDR3. From germline, CDR1 is SGHRS and CDR2 YFSETQ. CDR3 region: CASSFLGTNTIYF. The CDR3, as DNA: TGCGCCAGCAGCTTCTTGGGTACAAACACCATATATTTT.

The rearrangement uses TRBV19 and TRBJ2-5; D may be TRBD1 (6 bases). This CDR3 has 16 residues. Germline values: CDR1 LNHDA, CDR2 SQIVND (reference sequence). V lost 0 bases, J lost 1 base, and 12 bases lay in between. The CDR3 DNA is TGTGCCAGTAGTATAGATCTATCGACAGGCCAAGAGACCCAGTACTTC. Translated: CASSIDLSTGQETQYF.

The J gene is TRBJ1-1, the V gene TRBV5-1; D is undetermined. The germline V and J ends were trimmed by 4 bases and 0 bases, with 7 bases remaining between them. CDR1 and CDR2 from the germline V gene are SGHRS and YFSETQ. The CDR3 loop spans 13 amino acids. CDR3 bases: TGCGCCAGCAGCGGGCAGTTGAACACTGAAGCTTTCTTT. Its protein product is CASSGQLNTEAFF.

The rearrangement uses TRBV15 and TRBJ1-5, with D unresolved. V lost 1 base and J lost 3, with 4 bases in between. The CDR3 consists of 13 residues. Germline assignment: CDR1 LNHNV and CDR2 YYDKDF (reference sequence). The CDR3 sequence: CATSRAYNQPQHF. The CDR3 coding sequence is TGTGCCACCAGCAGAGCCTACAATCAGCCCCAGCATTTT.

Only one count was recorded for this clone. This rearrangement joins TRBV5-5 to TRBJ2-5; TRBD2 aligns across 11 bases. J gave up 1 base and V 0 bases, and 2 bases lay outside the gene matches. This CDR3 region has 16 residues. Germline loops: CDR1 SGHKS, CDR2 YYEKEE (reference sequence). The CDR3 sequence: CASSLGLAGGQETQYF. The CDR3 nucleotides are TGTGCCAGCAGCTTGGGTCTAGCGGGGGGCCAAGAGACCCAGTACTTC. The full variable domain, with the rest looked up from reference TRBV5-5 and TRBJ2-5, is DAGVTQSPTHLIKTRGQQVTLRCSPISGHKSVSWYQQVLGQGPQFIFQYYEKEERGRGNFPDRFSARQFPNYSSELNVNALLLGDSALYLCASSLGLAGGQETQYFGPGTRLLVL.

In the case of this clone: This sample also contains other DNA sequences that code for the same CDR3. The CDR3 here is CASSSSGAGTDTQYF. The CDR3 DNA is TGTGCCAGCAGTTCGTCAGGCGCAGGCACAGATACGCAGTATTTT. This rearrangement joins TRBV6-2 or TRBV6-3 to TRBJ2-3; D gene unclear. The germline V gene encodes CDR1 MNHEY and CDR2 SVGEGT. The CDR3 length is 15 residues. Trimming took off 4 bases at V and 1 base at J, with 12 bases between the two ends.

This clone was seen a handful of times. The chain joins TRBV30 to TRBJ1-6; 9 bases align to TRBD1. The J segment lost 6 bases and the V segment lost 5 bases, leaving 8 bases of the junction unmatched. The germline CDR1 and CDR2 sequences are GTSNPN and SVGIG (reference sequence). This CDR3 has 15 residues. The CDR3, as DNA: TGTGCCTGGGTAGACGGGACAGGGCGTAATTCACCCCTCCACTTT. Protein product: CAWVDGTGRNSPLHF. Based on the CDR3 plus reference TRBV30 and TRBJ1-6, the full variable domain is SQTIHQWPATLVQPVGSPLSLECTVEGTSNPNLYWYRQAAGRGLQLLFYSVGIGQISSEVPQNLSASRPQDRQFILSSKKLLLSDSGFYLCAWVDGTGRNSPLHFGNGTRLTVT.

The chain has TRBV12-3 or TRBV12-4 and TRBJ2-2; D call uncertain. The CDR3 has 13 amino acids. V lost 2 bases, J lost 5 bases, and 6 bases lay in between. The CDR3 sequence: CASSLWVTGELFF. DNA for the CDR3: TGTGCCAGCAGTTTATGGGTAACCGGGGAGCTGTTTTTT.

This clone has more than one count but fewer than ten. V gene TRBV18 combines with J gene TRBJ1-4, with D hard to call. Trimming removed 3 bases at V and 8 bases at J, with 4 bases between. This CDR3 has 11 residues. Germline CDR1 is KGHSH and CDR2 is LQKENI. The CDR3 DNA reads TGTGCCAGCTCACCGGGGGAAAAACTGTTTTTT. Amino acids: CASSPGEKLFF.

As to this clone: One end of the junction fails to match germline, which may point to a read error. J is TRBJ2-3 and V is TRBV5-1; 10 bases line up with TRBD2. The CDR3 length is 16 residues. Per germline, CDR1 SGHRS and CDR2 YFSETQ. CDR3 coding DNA: TGCGCCAGCAGCTCCAATAGCGGGAGGCCCACAAATACGCAGTATTTT. Its translation: CASSSNSGRPTNTQYF.

The J gene is TRBJ1-4, the V gene TRBV25-1, with D possibly TRBD1 on 5 matching bases. There are 16 residues in the CDR3. The germline V and J ends were trimmed by 5 bases and 0 bases, with 13 bases remaining between them. Germline CDR1 reads MGHDK; CDR2 reads SYGVNS. This chain's CDR3 is CASSYRQRTTNEKLFF. CDR3 in DNA: TGTGCCAGCAGTTATCGACAGCGCACAACTAATGAAAAACTGTTTTTT.

The gene calls are TRBV19 and TRBJ2-7, with 9 bases identical to TRBD1. Germline V gene sequence: CDR1 LNHDA, CDR2 SQIVND (reference sequence). This CDR3 has 14 residues. Germline trimming cut 2 bases from V and 5 bases from J; bases unmatched to any gene: 4. The CDR3 DNA reads TGTGCCAGTAGTATAACAGGGGGCGTAAACGAGCAGTACTTC. Residues: CASSITGGVNEQYF.

The chain carries TRBV30 and TRBJ1-1, with D maybe TRBD1 (5 bases). CDR1 is GTSNPN and CDR2 is SVGIG in the germline V gene (reference sequence). The germline V and J ends were trimmed by 8 bases and 0 bases, with 10 bases remaining between them. This CDR3 is 12 amino acids long. The CDR3 nucleotides read TGTGCCGCAGGGATTATGAACACTGAAGCTTTCTTT. Amino acids: CAAGIMNTEAFF.

This sequence joins TRBV29-1 and TRBJ1-2; the D is unclear. Trimming stripped 4 bases from V and 2 bases from J, with 11 bases between. The germline CDR1 and CDR2 sequences are SQVTM and ANQGSEA. The CDR3 runs 13 residues. The CDR3 here is CSVGVSPNYGYTF. CDR3 bases: TGCAGCGTTGGGGTCAGCCCCAACTATGGCTACACCTTC.